This T cell receptor (beta chain) was sequenced during a study of control samples from healthy donors and cancer patients. Only in-frame clones appear in the TCRdb table, and some are missing; sequencing was by immunoSEQ multiplex PCR. The sample comprises approximately 140,000 clones, nearly 90% of which are singletons, and around 6.9% rests with the top ten. CDR3 size: 15 residues. Germline V gene data show CDR1 as SQVTM and CDR2 as ANQGSEA. Trimming at V came to 2 bases and at J to 4 bases, leaving 7 bases not matched to a gene. V gene TRBV29-1 combines with J gene TRBJ2-5, with 10 bases that match TRBD2. The material sequenced was PBMCs. The receptor's source is a man aged 50 to 59 with head and neck cancer. The CDR3 here is CSVERAGGPRETQYF. In DNA form, the CDR3 reads TGCAGCGTTGAAAGAGCGGGAGGGCCTAGAGAGACCCAGTACTTC.